One sample yielded the 32 T cell receptor beta chains listed below, sequenced in a study of T-cell reconstitution after alpha-beta-depleted transplantation in children. Unique molecular identifiers were used in preparing the TCRbeta library. From the PCR reads, TCRdb called clonotypes with MiXCR, one entry per CDR3 protein. The data show about 980,000 distinct CDR3 sequences, around 30% seen once. Sequencing used PBMCs, mostly from graft donor cells, obtained 360 days after TCRalphabeta/CD19-depleted stem cell transplant. The receptors derive from a boy under three years old who had a stem cell transplant for SCID, so the T cells may come from the graft donor.

J is TRBJ2-2 and V is TRBV5-1, with D perhaps assigned TRBD1 or TRBD2 (6 bases each). Germline V gives CDR1 SGHRS, CDR2 YFSETQ. The V and J ends lost 5 bases and 4 bases respectively, with 12 bases between them. This CDR3 comprises 14 residues. The CDR3 loop is CASSPGARTGELFF. In nucleotides, the CDR3 is TGCGCCAGCAGTCCGGGGGCGCGCACCGGGGAGCTGTTTTTT.

The genes are TRBV9 and TRBJ1-2; D ambiguous. Between the trimmed V and J ends, which lost 5 bases and 6 bases, there was a span of 8 bases. CDR1 SGDLS and CDR2 YYNGEE come from the germline V gene. This CDR3 comprises 11 residues. The CDR3, as DNA: TGTGCCAGCAGGAAGGGCGATGGCTACACCTTC. This encodes CASRKGDGYTF.

This clonotype was detected a few times. The J gene is TRBJ2-7, the V gene TRBV20-1; either TRBD1 or TRBD2 may fit D (5 bases each). CDR3 length: 14 amino acids. V lost 4 bases to trimming and J lost 5 bases, with 18 bases between them. Germline V gene data show CDR1 as DFQATT and CDR2 as SNEGSKA (reference sequence). CDR3 DNA sequence: TGCAGTGCTACAATTTTGACAGCTAGCCACGAGCAGTACTTC. Translation gives CSATILTASHEQYF.

The V call is TRBV3-1, the J call TRBJ1-1; D gene unclear. Germline V gene data show CDR1 as LGHDT and CDR2 as YNNKEL (reference sequence). The CDR3 sequence is 14 residues long. V lost 0 bases, J lost 11 bases, and 16 bases lay in between. In DNA form, the CDR3 reads TGTGCCAGCAGCCAAGATCGGAGGGCAGGCCCCGCTTTCTTT. This codes for CASSQDRRAGPAFF.

The chain carries TRBV4-1 and TRBJ1-1; maybe TRBD1 (5 bases). Germline V gene data show CDR1 as MGHRA and CDR2 as YSYEKL. This CDR3 has 14 residues. Between the trimmed V and J ends, which lost 4 bases and 8 bases, there was a span of 17 bases. This chain's CDR3 is CASSRGREVREAFF. CDR3 DNA: TGCGCCAGCAGCCGGGGACGGGAGGTGCGGGAAGCTTTCTTT.

The rearrangement uses TRBV6-1 and TRBJ2-2, with TRBD1 matching over 9 bases. This CDR3 has 15 amino acids. Trimming took 6 bases from V and 3 from J; bases not matched to a gene: 5. CDR1 MNHNS and CDR2 SASEGT come from the germline V gene. CDR3 nucleotide sequence: TGTGCCAGCAGGGGGACAGGGAAGGACACCGGGGAGCTGTTTTTT. This sequence encodes CASRGTGKDTGELFF.

This clonotype was seen a few times. The rearrangement joins TRBV15 to TRBJ2-5; D uncertain. Trimming took off 0 bases at V and 5 bases at J, with 7 bases between the two ends. The germline gives CDR1 LNHNV, CDR2 YYDKDF (reference sequence). The CDR3 totals 13 residues. The CDR3 region has the DNA TGTGCCACCAGCAGAGATCCAACGGAGACCCAGTACTTC. This translates into CATSRDPTETQYF.

The chain couples TRBV3-1 to TRBJ2-7; D not certain. Germline CDR1 and CDR2: LGHDT and YNNKEL (reference sequence). The CDR3 sequence is 14 residues long. The ends were cut back, 4 bases at V and 6 bases at J, with 16 bases in the middle. The CDR3 is CASSLYGPVGEQYF. CDR3 bases: TGTGCCAGCAGCCTCTACGGTCCGGTGGGCGAGCAGTACTTC.

This clonotype was detected only a few times. The chain uses TRBV9 and TRBJ2-3, with 16 nucleotides matching TRBD2. The trim removed 3 bases at V and 2 bases at J, leaving 6 bases unmatched. There are 18 residues in the CDR3. CDR1 and CDR2 (germline): SGDLS, YYNGEE. The CDR3 loop is CASSAGLAGGITTDTQYF. CDR3 coding DNA: TGTGCCAGCAGCGCGGGACTAGCGGGGGGGATAACCACAGATACGCAGTATTTT.

This chain uses TRBV7-3 with TRBJ1-2; 8 positions match TRBD1. The CDR3 length is 14 residues. Germline V CDR1 and CDR2: SGHTA, FQGTGA. V lost 1 base and J lost 8; bases outside the gene matches: 6. CDR3 DNA: TGTGCCAGCAGCTTAAACCCAGGGGGCCCGGGCTACACCTTC. This sequence encodes CASSLNPGGPGYTF.

This rearrangement joins TRBV21-1 to TRBJ2-1. TRBV21-1 is a pseudogene locus. CDR3 length: 14 amino acids. The CDR3 here is CARSRGGSYNEQFF. The CDR3 nucleotides are TGTGCCAGGAGCCGCGGGGGCTCCTACAATGAGCAGTTCTTC.

V usage is TRBV20-1 and J usage is TRBJ2-1; weak D call: TRBD1 (6 bases). Deletions cut 2 bases from V and 4 bases from J, with 12 bases between. CDR3 length: 14 amino acids. The germline V gene has CDR1 DFQATT and CDR2 SNEGSKA (reference sequence). The CDR3 loop is CSARQGLSYNEQFF. CDR3 sequence (DNA): TGCAGTGCTAGACAGGGGTTAAGTTACAATGAGCAGTTCTTC.

The J gene is TRBJ1-5, the V gene TRBV12-3 or TRBV12-4; no clear D. The V end was cut by 3 bases, the J end by 7 bases, with 22 bases between. The CDR3 extends over 17 amino acids. CDR3 residues: CASSLMGVKTVLQPQHF. DNA for the CDR3: TGTGCCAGCAGTTTGATGGGTGTAAAGACGGTTTTGCAGCCCCAGCATTTT.

This sequence joins TRBV10-2 and TRBJ2-1, with 7 bases aligning to TRBD1. Losses at the gene ends were 4 bases for V and 8 bases for J; bases not matched to a gene: 5. CDR1 WSHSY and CDR2 SAAADI come from the germline V gene. The CDR3 is 13 residues long. CDR3 amino acids: CASSGTGNYEQFF. For the CDR3, the DNA is TGCGCCAGCAGTGGGACAGGTAACTATGAGCAGTTCTTC.

V and J are TRBV20-1 and TRBJ2-4, with D possibly TRBD1 on 5 matching bases. V was trimmed by 0 bases and J by 7 bases, leaving 16 bases between them. Germline values: CDR1 DFQATT, CDR2 SNEGSKA (reference sequence). CDR3 length: 15 amino acids. The CDR3 region has the DNA TGCAGTGCTAGAGATTCCCGGCAGGGTTTCAACATTCAGTACTTC. It yields the protein CSARDSRQGFNIQYF.

The V gene is TRBV28, the J gene TRBJ2-1; tentative D call: TRBD2 (6 bases). V was pared by 3 bases and J by 8 bases, with 17 bases between. Germline CDR1 MDHEN, CDR2 SYDVKM. The CDR3 sequence is 15 residues long. The CDR3 reads CASSFRGRLVDEQFF. The CDR3 DNA is TGTGCCAGCAGTTTTAGAGGGAGACTAGTCGATGAGCAGTTCTTC.

This clonotype was observed a few times. The chain couples TRBV12-3 or TRBV12-4 to TRBJ1-3; D possibly corresponds to TRBD1 (5 bases). The CDR3 loop spans 15 amino acids. Trimming stripped 3 bases from V and 4 bases from J, with 13 bases between. This CDR3 is CASSFPGRKGNTIYF. The CDR3 nucleotides are TGTGCCAGCAGTTTTCCAGGGAGGAAGGGAAACACCATATATTTT.

J is TRBJ2-7 and V is TRBV2, with D possibly TRBD1 on 6 matching bases. V shed 5 bases and J shed 5 bases, with 13 bases lying between them. The germline V gene encodes CDR1 SNHLY and CDR2 FYNNEI. The CDR3 is 13 residues long. CDR3 amino acids: CASSTGQFNEQYF. The CDR3 nucleotides read TGTGCCAGCAGTACAGGGCAATTCAACGAGCAGTACTTC.

This sequence joins TRBV7-6 and TRBJ2-5; the match to TRBD2 covers 8 bases. Losses at the gene ends were 4 bases for V and 5 bases for J; bases not matched to a gene: 6. In germline, CDR1 is SGHVS, CDR2 FNYEAQ. The CDR3 is 14 amino acids. This CDR3 reads CASSSAGARETQYF. CDR3 DNA: TGTGCCAGCAGCTCAGCGGGGGCCAGGGAGACCCAGTACTTC.

The chain uses TRBV12-3 or TRBV12-4 and TRBJ1-2; the D gene is possibly TRBD1 (6 bases). The CDR3 consists of 18 residues. V lost 4 bases and J 3 bases, leaving 24 bases between the germline ends. The CDR3, as DNA: TGTGCCAGCAGTTCTGGGGTCCGCGGTCACACAGGGTACTATGGCTACACCTTC. Residues: CASSSGVRGHTGYYGYTF.

This chain joins TRBV4-3 and TRBJ2-7; the D is unclear. Looked up from germline, CDR1 is LGHNA and CDR2 is YSLEER. With 0 bases removed from V and 3 bases from J, the gap between germline ends came to 12 bases. This CDR3 is built from 15 residues. Written as DNA, the CDR3 is TGCGCCAGCAGCCAAGAGTGGGGTCAGAACTACGAGCAGTACTTC. Its translation: CASSQEWGQNYEQYF.

This clonotype was seen more than once but under ten times. V is TRBV7-9 and J is TRBJ2-7, with a possible D match to TRBD1 (6 bases). The germline V gene has CDR1 SEHNR and CDR2 FQNEAQ (reference sequence). This CDR3 is 14 amino acids long. V was shortened by 5 bases and J by 5 bases, with 16 bases between the two germline ends. This CDR3 is CASSLTGLMDEQYF. The CDR3, as DNA: TGTGCCAGCAGCCTCACAGGGTTAATGGACGAGCAGTACTTC.

A few counts support this clonotype. This rearrangement joins TRBV5-5 to TRBJ1-5; maybe TRBD1 (5 bases). CDR1 is SGHKS, CDR2 YYEKEE, per germline (reference sequence). CDR3 size: 16 residues. V lost 4 bases, J lost 3 bases, and 17 bases lay in between. The CDR3 coding sequence is TGTGCCAGCAGCCTTACCGGGGCTCTCCCCAATCAGCCCCAGCATTTT. As protein: CASSLTGALPNQPQHF.

The chain links TRBV10-3 to TRBJ2-1, with a tentative D call TRBD1 (6 bases). Germline V gene lookup returns CDR1 ENHRY and CDR2 SYGVKD. This CDR3 has 12 amino acids. The V end lost 3 bases, the J end lost 13 bases, and 13 bases lay between the germline ends. Here the CDR3 reads CAISEQGLNQFF. The CDR3 coding sequence is TGTGCCATCAGTGAACAGGGTCTGAACCAGTTCTTC.

The chain joins TRBV12-3 or TRBV12-4 to TRBJ1-1, with a weak D call TRBD1 (5 bases). CDR3 size: 13 residues. The V and J ends lost 4 bases and 3 bases respectively, with 9 bases between them. DNA of the CDR3: TGTGCCAGCAGTTCAAGGGGCTACACTGAAGCTTTCTTT. Translating it yields CASSSRGYTEAFF.

V usage is TRBV10-3 and J usage is TRBJ2-3; TRBD1 is a possible D gene (5 bases). CDR3 length: 12 residues. V was trimmed by 2 bases and J by 6 bases, leaving 6 bases between them. Germline CDR1 is ENHRY and CDR2 is SYGVKD. The CDR3 DNA reads TGTGCCATCAGTGAGGGGGCGGATACGCAGTATTTT. Translated: CAISEGADTQYF.

The chain couples TRBV28 to TRBJ2-5, with D hard to call. CDR3 size: 14 residues. Germline values: CDR1 MDHEN, CDR2 SYDVKM. Between the trimmed V and J ends, which lost 7 bases and 0 bases, there was a span of 12 bases. The CDR3 region has the DNA TGTGCCAGCAAGGCAGGTGGAAACCAAGAGACCCAGTACTTC. It yields the protein CASKAGGNQETQYF.

In this sample, this clonotype turned up a few times. The J gene is TRBJ2-3, the V gene TRBV20-1; maybe TRBD1 (5 bases). This CDR3 has 11 amino acids. Trimming took off 8 bases at V and 5 bases at J, with 11 bases between the two ends. Germline CDR1 and CDR2: DFQATT and SNEGSKA (reference sequence). CDR3 nucleotides: TGCAGTTCCCAAGGGGTAGATACGCAGTATTTT. Its protein product is CSSQGVDTQYF.

This clonotype appeared a few times. The CDR3 sequence: CASRRQGRADTQYF. CDR3 nucleotide sequence: TGTGCCAGCAGGCGACAGGGAAGAGCAGATACGCAGTATTTT. The gene calls are TRBV28 and TRBJ2-3; TRBD1 aligns across 7 bases. Germline trimming cut 6 bases from V and 4 bases from J; bases unmatched to any gene: 7. The CDR3 contains 14 residues. Per the germline V gene, CDR1 is MDHEN and CDR2 is SYDVKM. Complete variable domain (other parts from reference TRBV28 and TRBJ2-3): DVKVTQSSRYLVKRTGEKVFLECVQDMDHENMFWYRQDPGLGLRLIYFSYDVKMKEKGDIPEGYSVSREKKERFSLILESASTNQTSMYLCASRRQGRADTQYFGPGTRLTVL.

The rearrangement links TRBV2 to TRBJ2-2, with D perhaps TRBD2 (7 bases). V was trimmed by 7 bases and J by 2 bases, leaving 20 bases between them. The V gene's germline CDR1 is SNHLY and CDR2 FYNNEI. The CDR3 runs to 17 residues. The CDR3 DNA reads TGTGCCAGCACGCGGTTTCGGGGGGACATAAACACCGGGGAGCTGTTTTTT. This encodes CASTRFRGDINTGELFF.

This clonotype appeared a few times. As DNA, the CDR3 is TGTGCCAGCAGTTCTAGGTTCACAGATACGCAGTATTTT. Translated, it gives CASSSRFTDTQYF. This chain links TRBV12-3 or TRBV12-4 with TRBJ2-3; D unclear. The CDR3 is made up of 13 amino acids. The germline V and J ends were trimmed by 4 bases and 2 bases, with 7 bases remaining between them.

The genes are TRBV5-1 and TRBJ2-2; D call uncertain. This CDR3 comprises 14 residues. Germline assignment: CDR1 SGHRS and CDR2 YFSETQ. V shed 0 bases and J shed 4 bases, with 7 bases lying between them. CDR3 bases: TGCGCCAGCAGCTTGGACAGATTCACCGGGGAGCTGTTTTTT. It is translated as CASSLDRFTGELFF.